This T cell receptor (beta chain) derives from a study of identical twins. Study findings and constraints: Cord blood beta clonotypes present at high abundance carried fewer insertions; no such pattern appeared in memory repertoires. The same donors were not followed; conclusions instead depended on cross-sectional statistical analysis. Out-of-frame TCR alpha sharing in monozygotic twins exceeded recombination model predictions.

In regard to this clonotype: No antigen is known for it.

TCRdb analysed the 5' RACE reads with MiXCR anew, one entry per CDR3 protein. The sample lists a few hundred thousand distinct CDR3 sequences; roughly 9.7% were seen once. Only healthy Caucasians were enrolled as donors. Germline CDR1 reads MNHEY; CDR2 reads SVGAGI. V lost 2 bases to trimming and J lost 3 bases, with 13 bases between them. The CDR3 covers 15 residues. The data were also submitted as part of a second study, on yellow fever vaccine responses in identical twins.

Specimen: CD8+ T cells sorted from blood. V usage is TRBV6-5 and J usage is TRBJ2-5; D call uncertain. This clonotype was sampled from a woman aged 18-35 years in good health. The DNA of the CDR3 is TGTGCCAGCAGTTACATGCAGAATGGCAAAGAGACCCAGTACTTC. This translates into CASSYMQNGKETQYF.